This TCR beta chain was sequenced for a study of control samples from healthy donors and cancer patients. The protocol was immunoSEQ multiplex PCR, while the TCRdb copy is restricted to in-frame clones and leaves out a portion. The sample records approximately 110,000 clones, 91% being singletons. Germline V gene lookup returns CDR1 MDHEN and CDR2 SYDVKM. Germline trimming cut 4 bases from V and 9 bases from J; bases unmatched to any gene: 9. The CDR3 loop spans 15 amino acids. The V and J genes are TRBV28 and TRBJ1-6; 7 nucleotides match TRBD1. This receptor was identified in a young woman in good health. Sequenced sample: blood. The CDR3 coding sequence is TGTGCCAGCAGTTCCAGACAGGGTCTAGGTTCACCCCTCCACTTT. This encodes CASSSRQGLGSPLHF.